Below are 9 T cell receptor beta chains sequenced from a single sample in a study of CD8 T cells in Susac syndrome. Roughly 0.45 to 1 ug RNA was reverse transcribed with random hexamers. TCRdb passed the immunoSEQ multiplex PCR reads through MiXCR, listing each CDR3 protein once. The sample lists about 120,000 distinct CDR3 sequences, 94% occurring once. Material for sequencing was CD4+ T cells from PBMCs. The origin of the receptors is a human donor in good health.

This chain uses TRBV7-2 with TRBJ2-5, with D possibly called TRBD1 or TRBD2 (6 bases each). There are 15 residues in the CDR3. Germline V lookup: CDR1 SGHTA, CDR2 FQGNSA. V was shortened by 2 bases and J by 4 bases, with 14 bases between the two germline ends. The CDR3 region is CASSLWLGGGETQYF. The CDR3 DNA reads TGTGCCAGCAGCTTATGGCTGGGGGGCGGAGAGACCCAGTACTTC.

The chain joins TRBV30 to TRBJ1-5; TRBD1 is a possible D gene (5 bases). V lost 0 bases, J lost 2 bases, and 8 bases lay in between. This CDR3 has 14 residues. The germline CDR1 and CDR2 sequences are GTSNPN and SVGIG (reference sequence). Here the CDR3 DNA reads TGTGCCTGGAGTGTACTACAGGGCAATCAGCCCCAGCATTTT. Amino acids: CAWSVLQGNQPQHF.

This clonotype was seen only a few times. The chain couples TRBV3-1 to TRBJ2-7; weak D call: TRBD2 (5 bases). V was clipped by 2 bases and J by 5 bases, with 16 bases between them. Germline CDR1 and CDR2: LGHDT and YNNKEL (reference sequence). The CDR3 is 15 amino acids. CDR3 sequence: CASSQNSEPWNEQYF. As DNA, the CDR3 is TGTGCCAGCAGCCAAAATAGCGAGCCGTGGAACGAGCAGTACTTC.

The chain recombines TRBV20-1 with TRBJ2-7; 9 bases agree with TRBD1. CDR3 length: 14 residues. Per the germline V gene, CDR1 is DFQATT and CDR2 is SNEGSKA (reference sequence). V shed 5 bases, J shed 4 bases, and the junction held 9 bases outside the gene matches. The CDR3 sequence: CSAYAGTGLYEQYF. The CDR3 region has the DNA TGCAGTGCTTACGCCGGGACAGGGCTGTACGAGCAGTACTTC.

Remarks on this clonotype: At one end, the junction sequence differs from germline, possibly due to a read error. V gene TRBV30 combines with J gene TRBJ1-1; D is ambiguous. This CDR3 is built from 13 residues. Germline V lookup: CDR1 GTSNPN, CDR2 SVGIG (reference sequence). CDR3 coding DNA: TGTGCCTGGAGTCCTACAGCGAACACTGAAGTTTTCTTT. Amino acid sequence: CAWSPTANTEVFF.

The V gene is TRBV28, the J gene TRBJ2-7, with D uncertain. The length of the CDR3 is 15 residues. V was pared by 7 bases and J by 0 bases, with 16 bases between. Germline V gene data show CDR1 as MDHEN and CDR2 as SYDVKM. CDR3 sequence (DNA): TGTGCCAGCACGTCTCCCGCCCGAGGCTCCTACGAGCAGTACTTC. The encoded protein is CASTSPARGSYEQYF.

J is TRBJ2-7 and V is TRBV6-2 or TRBV6-3, with 14 bases that match TRBD2. CDR1 and CDR2 (germline): MNHEY, SVGEGT. The CDR3 length is 15 residues. J lost 4 bases, V lost 6 bases, and 5 bases had no gene match. The CDR3 DNA sequence: TGTGCCAGCAGATCCGGGACTAGCGGGAGATACGAGCAGTACTTC. It encodes CASRSGTSGRYEQYF.

To note about this clonotype: An end of the junction does not agree with germline; a read error may underlie this. The chain uses TRBV5-1 and TRBJ2-7, with 9 bases that match TRBD1. Germline assignment: CDR1 SGHRS and CDR2 YFSETQ. This CDR3 spans 13 amino acids. CDR3 amino acids: CASSLGTGNDQYF. The CDR3 coding sequence is TGCGCCAGCAGCCTCGGGACAGGGAACGATCAGTACTTC.

This clonotype was counted between two and nine times. This chain uses TRBV6-5 with TRBJ2-3; 9 bases line up with TRBD2. There are 15 residues in the CDR3. V lost 4 bases and J lost 2; bases outside the gene matches: 4. Looked up from germline, CDR1 is MNHEY and CDR2 is SVGAGI. CDR3 nucleotide sequence: TGTGCCAGCAGTTTCGCTAGCGGGAACACAGATACGCAGTATTTT. Residues: CASSFASGNTDTQYF.